This entry is about one T cell receptor beta chain. The sample comes from a study of control samples from healthy donors and cancer patients. Trimming took off 0 bases at V and 5 bases at J, with 13 bases between the two ends. The CDR3 runs 15 residues. In germline, CDR1 is KGHSH, CDR2 LQKENI. Method: immunoSEQ multiplex PCR; TCRdb's copy keeps in-frame clones and lacks some. The table shows 100,000 to 150,000 clones, with under 95% occurring only once. Sequenced: blood. This TCR was recovered from a man between 18 and 35 years old in good health. The rearrangement links TRBV18 to TRBJ2-5, with a weak D call TRBD2 (5 bases). This CDR3 reads CASSPPATRRETQYF. CDR3 nucleotide sequence: TGTGCCAGCTCACCACCGGCCACCCGGAGGGAGACCCAGTACTTC. Filled out from reference TRBV18 and TRBJ2-5, the complete variable domain reads NAGVMQNPRHLVRRRGQEARLRCSPMKGHSHVYWYRQLPEEGLKFMVYLQKENIIDESGMPKERFSAEFPKEGPSILRIQQVVRGDSAAYFCASSPPATRRETQYFGPGTRLLVL.